Listed below are T cell receptor beta chains from one sample, sequenced in a study of Ad26.COV2.S vaccination and SARS-CoV-2 variants. Sequenced by immunoSEQ multiplex PCR; TCRdb stores in-frame clones only, minus some. The sample lists about 94,000 clones; less than 85% were seen once. The input for sequencing was peripheral blood, taken after recovery from COVID-19. These receptors were taken from a human donor who had recovered from COVID-19. CDR3s include the opening cysteine and the closing phenylalanine or tryptophan. D genes are given only for firm matches. Clone sizes are given selectively: once, few, many, or a class where the clone is expanded.

>TRBD2|TRBV4-2|NA|TRBJ2-1
CASSQEDSGGYEQFF
TGTGCCAGCAGCCAAGAGGATAGCGGGGGCTATGAGCAGTTCTTC
>TRBD2|TRBV5-1|NA|TRBJ2-1
CASSPGTSGSNEQFF
TGCGCCAGCAGTCCCGGGACTAGCGGGAGCAATGAGCAGTTCTTC
>NA|TRBV6-2/TRBV6-3|NA|TRBJ2-3
CASSYSRLRDTDTQYF
TGTGCCAGCAGTTACTCGAGACTACGGGACACAGATACGCAGTATTTT
>NA|TRBV7-6|NA|TRBJ1-6
CASSPDGSYNSPLHF
TGTGCCAGCAGCCCAGACGGCTCCTATAATTCACCCCTCCACTTT
>TRBD2|TRBV29-1|many|TRBJ2-1
CSGLLAGGWDEQFF
TGCAGCGGCTTACTAGCGGGAGGTTGGGATGAGCAGTTCTTC
>NA|TRBV4-3|NA|TRBJ2-7
CASSRTAFENYEQYF
TGCGCCAGCAGCCGGACAGCTTTTGAGAACTACGAGCAGTACTTC
>TRBD2|TRBV7-2|few|TRBJ2-5
CASSNRRGETQYF
TGTGCCAGCTCCAACAGGCGGGGGGAGACCCAGTACTTC
>NA|TRBV7-9|NA|TRBJ2-6
CASSLGQRSGANVLTF
TGTGCCAGCAGCTTAGGACAGCGTTCGGGGGCCAACGTCCTGACTTTC
>NA|TRBV7-9|NA|TRBJ2-1
CASSTGGAFLNEQFF
TGTGCCAGCAGCACCGGGGGCGCCTTTTTAAATGAGCAGTTCTTC
>TRBD1|TRBV4-1|NA|TRBJ2-7
CASSQIQGDYEQYF
TGCGCCAGCAGCCAAATACAGGGGGACTACGAGCAGTACTTC
>TRBD2|TRBV28|NA|TRBJ2-1
CASSASLGTSRRQQFF
TGTGCCAGCAGTGCTAGCCTCGGGACTAGCCGAAGGCAGCAGTTCTTC
>NA|TRBV6-5|NA|TRBJ1-6
CASSYSRGTNSPLHF
TGTGCCAGCAGTTACTCTAGAGGGACGAATTCACCCCTCCACTTT
>NA|TRBV27|NA|TRBJ1-3
CASSFSGRAGNTIYF
TGTGCCAGCAGTTTCTCCGGACGTGCGGGAAACACCATATATTTT
>TRBD2|TRBV13|NA|TRBJ2-1
CASSLYARTSGRAGLDEQFF
TGTGCCAGCAGCTTATACGCCCGTACTAGCGGGAGGGCGGGTTTAGATGAGCAGTTCTTC
>TRBD2|TRBV28|NA|TRBJ2-1
CASSLGGSSYNEQFF
TGTGCCAGCAGTTTAGGCGGGAGTTCCTACAATGAGCAGTTCTTC
>NA|TRBV7-3|NA|TRBJ1-5
CASSAGVGQPQHF
TGTGCCAGCAGCGCAGGGGTTGGGCAGCCCCAGCATTTT
>TRBD1|TRBV7-9|NA|TRBJ1-3
CASSPQTGSGNTIYF
TGTGCCAGCAGCCCGCAGACAGGGTCCGGAAACACCATATATTTT
>TRBD2|TRBV7-9|NA|TRBJ2-2
CASSLLRPGTSGRTGELFF
TGTGCCAGCAGCTTACTAAGACCCGGGACTAGCGGGCGGACCGGGGAGCTGTTTTTT
>NA|TRBV12-3/TRBV12-4|NA|TRBJ1-1
CASIASAHTEAFF
TGTGCCAGCATCGCCTCCGCCCACACTGAAGCTTTCTTT
>TRBD1|TRBV7-9|many|TRBJ2-7
CASSLGQGAQGEQYF
TGTGCCAGCAGCTTAGGGCAGGGGGCTCAGGGCGAGCAGTACTTC
>NA|TRBV29-1|NA|TRBJ1-2
CSVESETANYGYTF
TGCAGCGTTGAGTCCGAAACCGCTAACTATGGCTACACCTTC
>NA|TRBV6-2/TRBV6-3|NA|TRBJ1-1
CASSYSSFQDLNTEAFF
TGTGCCAGCAGTTACTCGTCATTCCAGGACCTGAACACTGAAGCTTTCTTT
>NA|TRBV7-9|NA|TRBJ2-7
CASSDYYEQYF
TGTGCCAGCAGCGATTACTACGAGCAGTACTTC
>NA|TRBV7-6|NA|TRBJ2-7
CASSLGDVSEQYF
TGTGCCAGCAGCTTAGGCGACGTGAGCGAGCAGTACTTC
>NA|TRBV3-1/TRBV3-2|NA|TRBJ2-1
CASSKSYNEQFF
TGTGCCAGCAGCAAATCCTACAATGAGCAGTTCTTC
>NA|TRBV19|NA|TRBJ2-3
CASSIETSTDTQYF
TGTGCCAGTAGTATCGAGACTAGCACAGATACGCAGTATTTT
>TRBD1|TRBV5-1|NA|TRBJ2-2
CASSQKTGSRTGELFF
TGCGCCAGCAGCCAAAAGACAGGGTCGAGAACCGGGGAGCTGTTTTTT
>NA|TRBV9|NA|TRBJ1-4
CASSVDLTNEKLFF
TGTGCCAGCAGCGTAGATCTGACTAATGAAAAACTGTTTTTT
>TRBD1|TRBV7-3|few|TRBJ2-3
CASSGQGITDTQYF
TGTGCCAGCAGCGGACAGGGGATCACAGATACGCAGTATTTT
>TRBD2|TRBV28|NA|TRBJ2-7
CASSLGRGDIGSYEQYF
TGTGCCAGCAGTTTAGGGCGGGGGGACATAGGTTCCTACGAGCAGTACTTC
>TRBD1|TRBV25-1|NA|TRBJ2-2
CASSSPGQGAGELFF
TGTGCCAGCAGTTCGCCGGGACAGGGAGCCGGGGAGCTGTTTTTT
>NA|TRBV11-3|NA|TRBJ2-2
CASTPGTGELFF
TGTGCCAGCACCCCCGGCACCGGGGAGCTGTTTTTT
>NA|TRBV28|NA|TRBJ2-3
CATKLGWTTDTQYF
TGTGCCACCAAGTTGGGATGGACCACAGATACGCAGTATTTT
>NA|TRBV20-1|NA|TRBJ1-2
CSASESFYGKALGYTF
TGCAGTGCTAGTGAGTCATTTTACGGGAAAGCTCTCGGCTACACCTTC
>TRBD1|TRBV5-6|once|TRBJ1-6
CASSFGTGNYNSPLHF
TGTGCCAGCAGCTTTGGGACAGGGAATTATAATTCACCCCTCCACTTT
>TRBD2|TRBV11-2|NA|TRBJ2-1
CASSSGPAGGTNNEQFF
TGTGCCAGCAGCTCGGGACCAGCGGGAGGGACAAACAATGAGCAGTTCTTC
>NA|TRBV5-6|NA|TRBJ2-1
CASSLGLAGNEQFF
TGTGCCAGCAGCTTGGGGCTAGCTGGGAATGAGCAGTTCTTC
>NA|TRBV3-1/TRBV3-2|NA|TRBJ2-2
CASSLGGDGELFF
TGTGCCAGCAGCCTCGGAGGCGACGGGGAGCTGTTTTTT
>TRBD2|TRBV27|once|TRBJ2-1
CASSTGTSGLSEQFF
TGTGCCAGCAGTACCGGGACTAGCGGCCTGTCAGAGCAGTTCTTC
>NA|TRBV6-5|NA|TRBJ2-3
CASRDREYFSPQYF
TGTGCCAGCAGGGACAGAGAGTATTTCAGTCCGCAGTATTTT
>NA|TRBV19|NA|TRBJ1-1
CASSFPGKLTEAFF
TGTGCCAGTAGTTTTCCAGGGAAACTTACTGAAGCTTTCTTT